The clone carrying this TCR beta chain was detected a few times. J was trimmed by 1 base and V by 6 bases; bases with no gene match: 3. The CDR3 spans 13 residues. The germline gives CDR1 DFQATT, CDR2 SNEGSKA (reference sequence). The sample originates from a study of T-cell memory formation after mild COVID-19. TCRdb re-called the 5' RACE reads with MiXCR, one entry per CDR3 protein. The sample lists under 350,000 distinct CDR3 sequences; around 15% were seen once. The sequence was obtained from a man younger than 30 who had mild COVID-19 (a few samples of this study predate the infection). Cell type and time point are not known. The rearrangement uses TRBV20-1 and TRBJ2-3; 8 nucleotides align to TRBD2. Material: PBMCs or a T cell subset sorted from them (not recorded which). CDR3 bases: TGCAGTGCGCCACTAGCGGGCACAGATACGCAGTATTTT. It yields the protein CSAPLAGTDTQYF.